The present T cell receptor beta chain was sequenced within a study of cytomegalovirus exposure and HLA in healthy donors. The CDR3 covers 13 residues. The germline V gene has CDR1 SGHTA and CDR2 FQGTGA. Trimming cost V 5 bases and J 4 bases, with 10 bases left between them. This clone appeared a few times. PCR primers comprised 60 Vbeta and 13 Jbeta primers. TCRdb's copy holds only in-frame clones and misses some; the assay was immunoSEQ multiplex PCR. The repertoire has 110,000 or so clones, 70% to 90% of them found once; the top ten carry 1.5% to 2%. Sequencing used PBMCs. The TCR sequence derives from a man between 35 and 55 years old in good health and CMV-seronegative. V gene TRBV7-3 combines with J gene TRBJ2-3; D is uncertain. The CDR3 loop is CASSLLHSDTQYF. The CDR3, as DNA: TGTGCCAGCAGCCTACTCCATTCAGATACGCAGTATTTT.